This T cell receptor beta chain was sequenced for a study of T cells after yellow fever vaccination. TCRdb re-called the 5' RACE reads through MiXCR, storing one row per CDR3 protein. The sample holds roughly 120,000 distinct CDR3 sequences, about 7.2% seen once. Germline assignment: CDR1 DFQATT and CDR2 SNEGSKA (reference sequence). The CDR3 is 18 amino acids. The trim removed 3 bases at V and 0 bases at J, leaving 13 bases unmatched. This clonotype showed up many times. Its antigen is unknown. Whole-study results and caveats: Some clonotypes, a small share, were shared between CD4 and CD8 compartments. Reappearance after the booster was seen for most primary-vaccination clones, at more than 95% CD4 and 85% to 90% CD8.

The chain has TRBV20-1 and TRBJ2-3, with 9 bases fitting TRBD2. The source of this sequence is a man younger than 30 who received the YFV17D yellow fever vaccine. This material consisted of CD4+ T cells sorted from PBMCs, taken approximately 47 days after the first yellow fever vaccination. In DNA form, the CDR3 reads TGCAGTGCTAGTCCTAGCGGGGATCTGCCTACTAGCACAGATACGCAGTATTTT. Protein product: CSASPSGDLPTSTDTQYF.